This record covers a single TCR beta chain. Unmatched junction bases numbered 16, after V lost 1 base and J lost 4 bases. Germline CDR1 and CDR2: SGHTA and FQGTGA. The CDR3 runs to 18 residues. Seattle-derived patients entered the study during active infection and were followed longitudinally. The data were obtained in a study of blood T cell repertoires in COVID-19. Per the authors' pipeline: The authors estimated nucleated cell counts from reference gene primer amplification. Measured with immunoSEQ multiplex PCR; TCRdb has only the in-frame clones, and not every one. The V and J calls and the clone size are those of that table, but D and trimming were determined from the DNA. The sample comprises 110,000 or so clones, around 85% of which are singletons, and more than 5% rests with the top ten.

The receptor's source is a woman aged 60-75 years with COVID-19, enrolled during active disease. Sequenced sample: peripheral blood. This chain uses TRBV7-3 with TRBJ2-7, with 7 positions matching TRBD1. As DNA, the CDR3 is TGTGCCAGCAGCTTAATGGCTTCGAAAGGGGGCGAGATTTACGAGCAGTACTTC. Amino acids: CASSLMASKGGEIYEQYF. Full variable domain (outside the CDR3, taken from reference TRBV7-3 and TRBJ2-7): GAGVSQTPSNKVTEKGKYVELRCDPISGHTALYWYRQSLGQGPEFLIYFQGTGAADDSGLPNDRFFAVRPEGSVSTLKIQRTERGDSAVYLCASSLMASKGGEIYEQYFGPGTRLTVT.